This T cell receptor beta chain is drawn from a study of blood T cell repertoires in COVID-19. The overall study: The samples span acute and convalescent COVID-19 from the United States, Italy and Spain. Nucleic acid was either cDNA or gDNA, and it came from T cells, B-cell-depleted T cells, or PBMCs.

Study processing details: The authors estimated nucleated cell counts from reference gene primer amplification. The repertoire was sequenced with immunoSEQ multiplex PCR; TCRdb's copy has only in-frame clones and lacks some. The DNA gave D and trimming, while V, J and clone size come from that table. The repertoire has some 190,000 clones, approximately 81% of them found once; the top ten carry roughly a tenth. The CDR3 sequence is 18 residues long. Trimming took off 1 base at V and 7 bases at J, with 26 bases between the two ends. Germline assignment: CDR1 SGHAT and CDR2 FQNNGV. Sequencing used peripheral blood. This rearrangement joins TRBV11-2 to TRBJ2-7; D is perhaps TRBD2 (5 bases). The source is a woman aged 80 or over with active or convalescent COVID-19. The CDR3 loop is CASSLGAQRRTLFGEQYF. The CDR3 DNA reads TGTGCCAGCAGCTTAGGAGCCCAACGGAGGACCCTATTCGGGGAGCAGTACTTC.